The present entry profiles one T cell receptor beta chain with its context. This clone's antigen is unknown. Base qualities are missing; no much larger clone stands one base away. Library prep was done by PCR. The sequencer was an Illumina HiSeq 2000. Using fastp at Q25 and MiXCR, TCRdb reprocessed the public reads and kept productive beta chains. Here each entry gathers all rows of one CDR3 protein and keeps the most common genes and DNA. This sample lists 15,000 to 25,000 distinct CDR3 sequences; approximately 40% were detected once. The top ten constitute roughly a fifth of the sample. Taken from the germline V gene, the CDR1 and CDR2 loops are SGHTA and FQGTGA. Inclusive of the bounding cysteine and phenylalanine, the CDR3 is 16 residues long. Just the 48-base CDR3 DNA is kept, in frame starting at base 1. After removal of 0 bases from V and 15 bases from J, the junction retains 10 bases not matched to a gene.

The data derive from a study of tumor-infiltrating lymphocytes in oesophageal squamous cell carcinoma (dated by TCRdb to between 2015 and 2016). This receptor was identified in a male donor with esophageal squamous cell carcinoma. Sequencing used esophageal tumor tissue. The chain is encoded by TRBV7-3 joined to TRBJ2-6; the junction holds 11 bases that match TRBD1. The CDR3: CASSLTSGTGGSGLTF. The nucleotides are TGTGCCAGCAGCTTAACGTCCGGGACAGGGGGAAGTGGCCTGACTTTC.